Each of the 21 T cell receptor beta chains below was sequenced from the same sample in a study of T cell responses to AZD1222 COVID-19 vaccine. Profiling relied on immunoSEQ multiplex PCR, and the TCRdb table lists in-frame clones only, not all of them. The data show approximately 110,000 clones, roughly 91% seen once. Material: peripheral blood, obtained on day 0 of AZD1222 vaccination. The receptors derive from an adult in good health.

This clone was found once. This chain connects TRBV4-1 to TRBJ2-7; TRBD2 matches at 13 bases. CDR1 and CDR2 (germline): MGHRA, YSYEKL. The junction had 5 bases not matched to a gene; V was cut back by 4 bases and J by 2 bases. This CDR3 comprises 16 residues. The CDR3 loop reads CASSPGLAGAPYEQYF. The CDR3 coding sequence is TGCGCCAGCAGCCCCGGACTAGCGGGGGCCCCCTACGAGCAGTACTTC.

V usage is TRBV4-1 and J usage is TRBJ1-1; 9 bases match TRBD1. The CDR3 contains 15 residues. V was pared by 4 bases and J by 11 bases, with 14 bases of the junction left unmatched. From germline, CDR1 is MGHRA and CDR2 YSYEKL. This CDR3 reads CASSRLDRGEFLAFF. The CDR3 nucleotides are TGCGCCAGCAGCCGCCTGGACAGGGGAGAGTTTTTGGCTTTCTTT.

V and J are TRBV5-6 and TRBJ2-3; 9 bases match TRBD2. CDR3 size: 14 residues. Per the germline V gene, CDR1 is SGHDT and CDR2 is YYEEEE. V was pared by 3 bases and J by 8 bases, with 7 bases of the junction left unmatched. CDR3 coding DNA: TGTGCCAGCAGCTCGCAGCGGGGGGCTCCTACGCAGTATTTT. Its translation: CASSSQRGAPTQYF.

The chain's CDR3 is CASSWGGGTDTQYF. DNA of the CDR3: TGTGCCAGCAGTTGGGGCGGGGGCACAGATACGCAGTATTTT. J is TRBJ2-3 and V is TRBV27; maybe TRBD2 (6 bases). The germline V gene encodes CDR1 MNHEY and CDR2 SMNVEV (reference sequence). The V gene lost 4 bases and the J gene lost 1 base, with 9 bases spanning the gap. The length of the CDR3 is 14 residues.

The chain has TRBV27 and TRBJ2-7; 7 bases align to TRBD1. Germline CDR1 MNHEY, CDR2 SMNVEV (reference sequence). This CDR3 has 15 residues. J lost 3 bases, V lost 2 bases, and 7 bases had no gene match. Here the CDR3 reads CASSLKAGGVYEQYF. The CDR3 DNA is TGTGCCAGCAGTTTAAAGGCAGGGGGAGTCTACGAGCAGTACTTC.

This chain connects TRBV27 to TRBJ1-5, with D perhaps matching TRBD1 (6 bases). Germline V gives CDR1 MNHEY, CDR2 SMNVEV (reference sequence). V gave up 3 bases and J gave up 2 bases, with 8 bases separating them. CDR3 size: 14 residues. The CDR3 spells CASSFSGGNQPQHF. The CDR3 coding sequence is TGTGCCAGCAGTTTCTCAGGGGGCAATCAGCCCCAGCATTTT.

V and J are TRBV3-1 (or the pseudogene TRBV3-2) and TRBJ1-4; D perhaps matches TRBD1 (5 bases). Per germline, CDR1 LGHDT and CDR2 YNNKEL (reference sequence). The CDR3 runs to 15 residues. Trimming shortened V by 6 bases and J by 8 bases, and 19 bases separated the two germline ends. The CDR3: CASRTGTLKDEKLFF. The CDR3 nucleotides are TGTGCCAGCAGGACTGGGACCCTCAAGGACGAAAAACTGTTTTTT.

This sequence joins TRBV29-1 and TRBJ1-1, with 8 bases that match TRBD1. The germline V gene encodes CDR1 SQVTM and CDR2 ANQGSEA. The CDR3 has 11 residues. V was clipped by 6 bases and J by 10 bases; unmatched bases: 7. Here the CDR3 DNA reads TGCAGCGTAGGTCAGGGGGCGGGAGCTTTCTTT. Encoded protein: CSVGQGAGAFF.

The chain is built from TRBV28 and TRBJ1-2, with 7 bases fitting TRBD1. The ends lost 4 bases at V and 5 bases at J; junction bases unmatched: 7. CDR1 is MDHEN, CDR2 SYDVKM, per germline. The CDR3 extends over 14 amino acids. The CDR3 DNA reads TGTGCCAGCAGTTCCGGACAGGCCCCGTATGGCTACACCTTC. Its translation is CASSSGQAPYGYTF.

CDR3 nucleotides: TGTGCCAGCAGTTTCCCGACGGGCAGGATGGGTGGTGGCTACACCTTC. It encodes CASSFPTGRMGGGYTF. V is TRBV6-2 or TRBV6-3 and J is TRBJ1-2; D call uncertain. This CDR3 region has 16 residues. The V gene lost 4 bases and the J gene lost 7 bases, with 22 bases spanning the gap. Germline CDR1 reads MNHEY; CDR2 reads SVGEGT.

This chain's CDR3 is CASSLGLGTNEKLFF. The CDR3 nucleotides are TGTGCCAGCAGTTTGGGACTAGGGACTAATGAAAAACTGTTTTTT. V gene TRBV27 combines with J gene TRBJ1-4, with a tentative D call TRBD1 (5 bases). The germline V gene encodes CDR1 MNHEY and CDR2 SMNVEV (reference sequence). V was shortened by 3 bases and J by 2 bases, with 10 bases between the two germline ends. The CDR3 extends over 15 amino acids.

This clone is a singleton in its sample. The gene calls are TRBV2 and TRBJ1-1; 7 positions match TRBD1. J gave up 6 bases and V 5 bases, and 6 bases lay outside the gene matches. The CDR3 extends over 13 amino acids. Per the germline V gene, CDR1 is SNHLY and CDR2 is FYNNEI. This CDR3 is CASSPDRASEAFF. The CDR3 DNA sequence: TGTGCCAGCAGTCCTGACAGGGCCTCTGAAGCTTTCTTT. The full variable domain, its missing parts supplied by reference TRBV2 and TRBJ1-1, is EPEVTQTPSHQVTQMGQEVILRCVPISNHLYFYWYRQILGQKVEFLVSFYNNEISEKSEIFDDQFSVERPDGSNFTLKIRSTKLEDSAMYFCASSPDRASEAFFGQGTRLTVV.

This clone was seen a single time. The CDR3: CASAPRQSYEQYF. CDR3 DNA: TGTGCTAGTGCCCCGAGACAGAGCTACGAGCAGTACTTC. The chain couples TRBV12-5 to TRBJ2-7; TRBD1 might be the D (5 bases). V was pared by 7 bases and J by 3 bases, with 13 bases between. Germline values: CDR1 LGHNT, CDR2 FRNRAP. This CDR3 has 13 residues. The variable domain in full, completed from reference TRBV12-5 and TRBJ2-7, reads DARVTQTPRHKVTEMGQEVTMRCQPILGHNTVFWYRQTMMQGLELLAYFRNRAPLDDSGMPKDRFSAEMPDATLATLKIQPSEPRDSAVYFCASAPRQSYEQYFGPGTRLTVT.

J is TRBJ1-1 and V is TRBV27; D is perhaps TRBD1 (5 bases). Germline assignment: CDR1 MNHEY and CDR2 SMNVEV (reference sequence). CDR3 length: 15 residues. V was cut by 6 bases and J by 3 bases, with 17 bases left in between. CDR3 sequence reads: CASRGVNSPYTEAFF. The CDR3 bases are TGTGCCAGCAGAGGGGTTAACAGCCCCTACACTGAAGCTTTCTTT.

This chain uses TRBV5-5 with TRBJ1-2; 7 bases line up with TRBD1. The V segment lost 0 bases and the J segment 2 bases; nucleotides outside the gene matches: 19. Germline values: CDR1 SGHKS, CDR2 YYEKEE (reference sequence). The CDR3 has 20 amino acids. CDR3 protein: CASSLDWLDRATGSNYGYTF. The CDR3 DNA is TGTGCCAGCAGCTTGGATTGGCTCGACAGGGCTACGGGGTCCAACTATGGCTACACCTTC.

The rearrangement joins TRBV4-3 to TRBJ2-3; 14 bases fit TRBD2. Germline V CDR1 and CDR2: LGHNA, YSLEER. This CDR3 is built from 17 residues. V trimming: 4 bases; J trimming: 1 base; junction bases outside the gene matches: 4. In nucleotides, the CDR3 is TGCGCCAGCAGCCCCAGACTAGCGGGGGGGGGCACAGATACGCAGTATTTT. Its protein product is CASSPRLAGGGTDTQYF.

This chain joins TRBV11-2 and TRBJ1-3; no firm D call. CDR1 SGHAT and CDR2 FQNNGV come from the germline V gene. This CDR3 has 15 amino acids. V was clipped by 2 bases and J by 0 bases, with 8 bases between them. The CDR3 DNA follows: TGTGCCAGCAGCTTAAGCGACGGCTCTGGAAACACCATATATTTT. It codes for CASSLSDGSGNTIYF.

The chain employs TRBV11-2 and TRBJ1-1; TRBD1 matches at 9 bases. This CDR3 has 13 amino acids. After removal of 5 bases from V and 11 bases from J, the junction contained 9 bases not matched to a gene. Per germline, CDR1 SGHAT and CDR2 FQNNGV. The CDR3 DNA reads TGTGCCAGCAGCCTTGTCGGGACAGGGAAGGCTTTCTTT. Amino acid sequence: CASSLVGTGKAFF.

The V and J genes are TRBV11-1 and TRBJ2-7; D ambiguous. The CDR3 consists of 14 residues. V lost 5 bases, J lost 6 bases, and 17 bases lay in between. Germline V lookup: CDR1 SGHAT, CDR2 FQDESV (reference sequence). Here the CDR3 DNA reads TGTGCCAGCAGCCTTGGATTCCAAATCCGCGAGCAGTACTTC. Its protein is CASSLGFQIREQYF.

This clone came up once. This chain joins TRBV3-1 (or the pseudogene TRBV3-2) and TRBJ1-2; D gene ambiguous. Germline V lookup: CDR1 LGHDT, CDR2 YNNKEL (reference sequence). CDR3 size: 15 residues. The V and J ends lost 2 bases and 0 bases respectively, with 10 bases between them. The CDR3 reads CASSQFTAANYGYTF. DNA for the CDR3: TGTGCCAGCAGCCAATTCACAGCAGCTAACTATGGCTACACCTTC.

DNA of the CDR3: TGTGCCAGCAGTCGCGAGGGGTACACCGGGGAGCTGTTTTTT. It encodes CASSREGYTGELFF. This sequence joins TRBV5-4 and TRBJ2-2, with D possibly being TRBD1 or TRBD2 (5 bases each). The V gene lost 5 bases and the J gene lost 3 bases, with 11 bases spanning the gap. The germline V gene encodes CDR1 SGHNT and CDR2 YYREEE (reference sequence). The CDR3 runs to 14 residues.